Here is one TCR beta chain with its context. Its antigen is unidentified. These data are taken from a study of OX40 agonist ivuxolimab in advanced cancers. On the study more broadly: With a range of roughly 20 to 85, age averaged approximately 60 years, and 65% to 90% were male. Points from the study as a whole: Some patients without response likewise showed low normalized clonal expansion. The 0.1-3.0 mg/kg partial responders had among the lowest clonal expansion.

Exclusion of a patient followed from autoimmune disease history or systemic immunosuppression. The CDR3 is 15 amino acids. Trimming left V 5 bases short and J 4 bases short, with 14 bases between. Germline V CDR1 and CDR2: SGHAT, FQNNGV. Sequenced by immunoSEQ multiplex PCR; TCRdb stores in-frame clones only, minus some. Found here are 48,000 or so clones, around 90% of them singletons; the top ten hold 6% to 8%. This sequence originates from an adult with an advanced solid tumor such as melanoma, head and neck, liver or kidney cancer. The chain couples TRBV11-2 to TRBJ1-4; D unclear. This specimen was CD4+ or CD8+ T cells sorted from blood, taken in a trial of the OX40 agonist ivuxolimab. The CDR3 DNA follows: TGTGCCAGCAGCCCAAGCGGAGCAGTTAATGAAAAACTGTTTTTT. It encodes CASSPSGAVNEKLFF.